A single sample gave rise to the 2 T cell receptor beta chains below, sequenced in a study of response to subunit inactivated influenza vaccine. TCRdb reprocessed the RT-PCR reads with MiXCR, giving one entry per CDR3 protein. The table has approximately 500,000 distinct CDR3 sequences, around 15% seen once. The source was PBMCs from blood, collected 11 to 12 days after vaccination. These receptors all stem from a man aged 50-59 years who received an inactivated influenza vaccine.

The chain joins TRBV10-3 to TRBJ2-7; 8 bases agree with TRBD1. J was trimmed by 6 bases and V by 10 bases; bases with no gene match: 11. The CDR3 is made up of 13 amino acids. Germline CDR1 is ENHRY and CDR2 is SYGVKD. The CDR3 sequence is CASRGTGDGEQYF. The CDR3 DNA reads TGTGCCAGTCGCGGGACAGGAGACGGCGAGCAGTACTTC.

In this sample, this clonotype turned up many times. This rearrangement joins TRBV4-1 to TRBJ1-1; TRBD1 agrees at 9 bases. The CDR3 contains 16 residues. Germline V CDR1 and CDR2: MGHRA, YSYEKL. Losses at the gene ends were 0 bases for V and 1 base for J; bases not matched to a gene: 3. This CDR3 reads CASSQDRQGGNTEAFF. CDR3 sequence (DNA): TGCGCCAGCAGCCAAGATCGACAGGGGGGGAACACTGAAGCTTTCTTT.